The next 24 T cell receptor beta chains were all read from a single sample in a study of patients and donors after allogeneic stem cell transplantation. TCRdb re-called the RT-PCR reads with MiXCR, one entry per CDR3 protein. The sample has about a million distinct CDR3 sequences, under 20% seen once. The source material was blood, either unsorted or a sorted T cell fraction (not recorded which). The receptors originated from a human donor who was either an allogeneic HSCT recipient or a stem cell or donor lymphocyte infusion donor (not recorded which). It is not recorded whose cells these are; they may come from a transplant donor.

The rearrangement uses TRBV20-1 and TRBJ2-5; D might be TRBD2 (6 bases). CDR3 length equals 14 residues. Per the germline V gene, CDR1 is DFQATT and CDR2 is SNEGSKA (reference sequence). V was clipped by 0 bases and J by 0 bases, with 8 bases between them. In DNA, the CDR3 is TGCAGTGCTAGAGATGGGGACTACCAAGAGACCCAGTACTTC. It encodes CSARDGDYQETQYF.

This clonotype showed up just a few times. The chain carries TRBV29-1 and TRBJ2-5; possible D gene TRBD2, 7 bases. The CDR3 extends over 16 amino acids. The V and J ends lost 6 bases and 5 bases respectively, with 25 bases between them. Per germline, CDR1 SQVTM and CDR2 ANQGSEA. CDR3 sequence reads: CSVTLGGESVFETQYF. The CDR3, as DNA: TGCAGCGTCACTCTAGGGGGGGAGTCGGTGTTCGAGACCCAGTACTTC.

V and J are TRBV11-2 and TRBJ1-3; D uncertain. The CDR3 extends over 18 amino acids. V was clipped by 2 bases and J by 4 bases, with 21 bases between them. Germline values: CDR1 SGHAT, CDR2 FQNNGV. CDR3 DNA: TGTGCCAGCAGCTTATATGCCCGGCCCCCAGGTGCGGGAAACACCATATATTTT. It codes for CASSLYARPPGAGNTIYF.

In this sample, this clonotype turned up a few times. The CDR3 is CASTKRTGQDYGYTF. The CDR3 coding sequence is TGTGCCAGCACCAAGAGGACAGGGCAGGACTATGGCTACACCTTC. The chain is built from TRBV12-3 or TRBV12-4 and TRBJ1-2; 8 bases align to TRBD1. Trimming took 7 bases from V and 3 from J; bases not matched to a gene: 10. This CDR3 is 15 amino acids long.

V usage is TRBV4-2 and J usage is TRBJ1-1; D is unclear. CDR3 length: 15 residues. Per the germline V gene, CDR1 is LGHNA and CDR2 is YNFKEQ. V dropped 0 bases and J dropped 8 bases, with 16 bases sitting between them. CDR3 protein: CASSQEGWQAGEAFF. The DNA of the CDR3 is TGTGCCAGCAGCCAAGAGGGTTGGCAGGCGGGGGAAGCTTTCTTT.

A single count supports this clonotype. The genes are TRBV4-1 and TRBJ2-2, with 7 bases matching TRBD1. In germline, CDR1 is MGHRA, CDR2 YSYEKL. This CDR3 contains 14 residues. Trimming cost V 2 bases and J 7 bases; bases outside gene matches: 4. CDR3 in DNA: TGCGCCAGCAGCCAACTCGACAGGGTCGGGGAGCTGTTTTTT. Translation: CASSQLDRVGELFF.

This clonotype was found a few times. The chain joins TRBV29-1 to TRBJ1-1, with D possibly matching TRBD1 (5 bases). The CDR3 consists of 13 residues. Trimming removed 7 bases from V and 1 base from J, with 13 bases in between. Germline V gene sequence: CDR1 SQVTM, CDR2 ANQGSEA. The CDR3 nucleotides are TGCAGCGCAACCGACAGACCGAACACTGAAGCTTTCTTT. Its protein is CSATDRPNTEAFF.

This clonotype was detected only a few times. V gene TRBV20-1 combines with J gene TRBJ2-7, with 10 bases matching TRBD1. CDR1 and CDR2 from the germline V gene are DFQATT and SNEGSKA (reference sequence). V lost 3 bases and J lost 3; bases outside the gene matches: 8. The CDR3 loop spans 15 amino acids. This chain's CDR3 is CSARPPGQGIYEQYF. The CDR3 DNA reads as TGCAGTGCTAGGCCCCCGGGACAGGGGATCTACGAGCAGTACTTC.

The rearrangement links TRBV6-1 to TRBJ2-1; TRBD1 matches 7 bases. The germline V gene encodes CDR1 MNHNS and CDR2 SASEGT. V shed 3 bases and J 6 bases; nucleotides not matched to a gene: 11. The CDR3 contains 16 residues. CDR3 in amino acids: CASSDTYRGGTNEQFF. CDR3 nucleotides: TGTGCCAGCAGTGACACTTACAGGGGCGGCACCAATGAGCAGTTCTTC.

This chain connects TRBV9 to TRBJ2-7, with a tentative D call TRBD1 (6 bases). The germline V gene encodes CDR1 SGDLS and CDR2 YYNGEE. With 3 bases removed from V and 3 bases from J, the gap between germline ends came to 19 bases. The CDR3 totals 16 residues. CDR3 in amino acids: CASSDNPGHGDYEQYF. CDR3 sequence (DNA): TGTGCCAGCAGCGATAACCCGGGACATGGGGACTACGAGCAGTACTTC. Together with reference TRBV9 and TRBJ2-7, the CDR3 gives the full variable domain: DSGVTQTPKHLITATGQRVTLRCSPRSGDLSVYWYQQSLDQGLQFLIQYYNGEERAKGNILERFSAQQFPDLHSELNLSSLELGDSALYFCASSDNPGHGDYEQYFGPGTRLTVT.

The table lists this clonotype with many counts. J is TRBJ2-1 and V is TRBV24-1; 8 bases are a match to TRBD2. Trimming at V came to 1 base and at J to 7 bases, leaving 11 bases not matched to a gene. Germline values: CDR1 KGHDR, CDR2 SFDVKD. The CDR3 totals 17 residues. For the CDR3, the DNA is TGTGCCACCAGTGATTTATACTCCAGCGGGAGTAGAAATGAGCAGTTCTTC. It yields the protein CATSDLYSSGSRNEQFF.

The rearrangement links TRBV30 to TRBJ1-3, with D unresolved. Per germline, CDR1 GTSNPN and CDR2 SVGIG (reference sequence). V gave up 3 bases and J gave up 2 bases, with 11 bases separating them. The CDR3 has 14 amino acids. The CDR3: CAWSRRAPGNTIYF. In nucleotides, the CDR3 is TGTGCCTGGAGCCGAAGGGCGCCTGGAAACACCATATATTTT.

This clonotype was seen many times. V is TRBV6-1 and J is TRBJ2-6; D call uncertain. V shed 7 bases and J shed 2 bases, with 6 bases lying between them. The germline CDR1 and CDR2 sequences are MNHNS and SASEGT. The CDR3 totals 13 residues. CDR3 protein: CASITPGANVLTF. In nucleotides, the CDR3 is TGTGCCAGCATAACCCCTGGGGCCAACGTCCTGACTTTC.

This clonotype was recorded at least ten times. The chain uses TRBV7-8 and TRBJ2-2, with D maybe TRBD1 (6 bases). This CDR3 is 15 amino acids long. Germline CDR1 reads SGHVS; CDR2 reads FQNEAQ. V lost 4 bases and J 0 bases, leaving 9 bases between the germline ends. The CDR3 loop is CASSYRDTNTGELFF. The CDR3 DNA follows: TGTGCCAGCAGCTACCGGGACACGAACACCGGGGAGCTGTTTTTT.

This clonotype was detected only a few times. This chain's CDR3 is CSAVWREGGDTQYF. CDR3 sequence (DNA): TGCAGTGCCGTATGGCGGGAGGGCGGGGATACGCAGTATTTT. V and J are TRBV20-1 and TRBJ2-3; 9 bases align to TRBD2. V was clipped by 6 bases and J by 6 bases; unmatched bases: 10. The germline CDR1 and CDR2 sequences are DFQATT and SNEGSKA (reference sequence). The CDR3 totals 14 residues.

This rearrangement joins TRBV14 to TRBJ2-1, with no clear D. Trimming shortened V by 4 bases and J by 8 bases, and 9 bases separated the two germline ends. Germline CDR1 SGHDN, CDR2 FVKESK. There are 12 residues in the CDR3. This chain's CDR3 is CASSPGVDEQFF. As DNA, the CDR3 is TGTGCCAGCAGCCCAGGAGTAGATGAGCAGTTCTTC.

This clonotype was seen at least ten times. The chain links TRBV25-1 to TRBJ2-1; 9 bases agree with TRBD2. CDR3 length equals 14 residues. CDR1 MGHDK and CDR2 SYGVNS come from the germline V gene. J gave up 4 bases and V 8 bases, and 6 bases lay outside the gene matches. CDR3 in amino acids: CASSWTSAYNEQFF. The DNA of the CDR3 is TGTGCCAGCTCCTGGACTAGCGCGTACAATGAGCAGTTCTTC. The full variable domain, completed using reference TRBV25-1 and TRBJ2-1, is EADIYQTPRYLVIGTGKKITLECSQTMGHDKMYWYQQDPGMELHLIHYSYGVNSTEKGDLSSESTVSRIRTEHFPLTLESARPSHTSQYLCASSWTSAYNEQFFGPGTRLTVL.

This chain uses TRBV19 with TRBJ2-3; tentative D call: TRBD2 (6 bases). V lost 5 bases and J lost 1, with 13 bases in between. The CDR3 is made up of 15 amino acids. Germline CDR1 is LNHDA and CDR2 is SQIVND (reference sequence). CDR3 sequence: CASSPSGVRTDTQYF. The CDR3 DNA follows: TGTGCCAGTAGTCCCTCGGGGGTCCGCACAGATACGCAGTATTTT. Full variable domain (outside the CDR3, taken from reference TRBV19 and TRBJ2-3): DGGITQSPKYLFRKEGQNVTLSCEQNLNHDAMYWYRQDPGQGLRLIYYSQIVNDFQKGDIAEGYSVSREKKESFPLTVTSAQKNPTAFYLCASSPSGVRTDTQYFGPGTRLTVL.

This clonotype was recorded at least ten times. The CDR3 here is CASSSGTGGETQYF. DNA for the CDR3: TGTGCCAGCAGCTCCGGGACAGGGGGAGAGACCCAGTACTTC. The genes are TRBV7-9 and TRBJ2-5; TRBD1 aligns across 11 bases. V shed 4 bases, J shed 4 bases, and the junction held 2 bases outside the gene matches. The CDR3 contains 14 residues. Germline assignment: CDR1 SEHNR and CDR2 FQNEAQ (reference sequence).

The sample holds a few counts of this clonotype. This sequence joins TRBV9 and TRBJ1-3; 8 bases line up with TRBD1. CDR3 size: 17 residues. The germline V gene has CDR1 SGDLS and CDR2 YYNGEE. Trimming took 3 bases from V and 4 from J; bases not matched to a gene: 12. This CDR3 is CASSAQTGGASGNTIYF. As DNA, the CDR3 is TGTGCCAGCAGCGCCCAAACAGGGGGTGCTTCAGGAAACACCATATATTTT.

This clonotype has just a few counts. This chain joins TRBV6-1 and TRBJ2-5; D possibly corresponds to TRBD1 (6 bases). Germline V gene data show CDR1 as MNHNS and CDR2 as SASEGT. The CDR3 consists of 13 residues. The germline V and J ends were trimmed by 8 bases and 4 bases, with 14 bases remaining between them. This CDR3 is CASRGHRRETQYF. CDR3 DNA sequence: TGTGCCAGCCGGGGACATCGGAGAGAGACCCAGTACTTC.

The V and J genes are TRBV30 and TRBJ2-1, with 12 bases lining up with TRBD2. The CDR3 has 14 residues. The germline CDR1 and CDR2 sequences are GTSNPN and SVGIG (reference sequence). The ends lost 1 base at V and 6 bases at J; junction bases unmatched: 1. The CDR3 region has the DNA TGTGCCTGGAGTGGACTAGCGGGAGTCAATGAGCAGTTCTTC. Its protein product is CAWSGLAGVNEQFF.

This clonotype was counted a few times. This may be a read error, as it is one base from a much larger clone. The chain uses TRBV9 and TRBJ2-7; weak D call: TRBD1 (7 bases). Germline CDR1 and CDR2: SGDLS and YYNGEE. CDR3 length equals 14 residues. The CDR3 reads CASSLRDSFYEQSF. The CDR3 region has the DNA TGTGCCAGCAGTCTGCGGGACAGTTTCTACGAGCAGTCCTTC.

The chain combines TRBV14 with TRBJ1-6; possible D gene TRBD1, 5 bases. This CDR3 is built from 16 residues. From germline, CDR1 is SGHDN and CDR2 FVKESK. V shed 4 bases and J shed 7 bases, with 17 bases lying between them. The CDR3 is CASSPSGTIKNSPLHF. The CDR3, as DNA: TGTGCCAGCAGCCCTTCCGGGACGATAAAAAATTCACCCCTCCACTTT. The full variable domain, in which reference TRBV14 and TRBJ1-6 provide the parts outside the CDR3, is EAGVTQFPSHSVIEKGQTVTLRCDPISGHDNLYWYRRVMGKEIKFLLHFVKESKQDESGMPNNRFLAERTGGTYSTLKVQPAELEDSGVYFCASSPSGTIKNSPLHFGNGTRLTVT.